The rows below give T cell receptor beta chains drawn from one sample of a study of early T cells in non-severe SARS-CoV-2 infection. TCRdb recomputed calls from the 5' RACE reads with MiXCR, one row per CDR3 protein. The sample has 50,000 to 70,000 distinct CDR3 sequences; 15% are singletons. Here the sequenced sample was whole blood, taken at baseline. Source of these receptors: an adult who was a healthcare worker with PCR-confirmed SARS-CoV-2 infection or an uninfected control (not recorded which). Each CDR3 is given with its conserved first and last residue. The D gene is left open where the match is weak. Clone size is given for some rows only: seen once, a few or many times, or a class if the clone is expanded.

d_call	v_call	clone_size	j_call	cdr3_nt	cdr3_aa
-	TRBV12-3/TRBV12-4	few	TRBJ1-6	TGTGCCAGCAGTATCAATGATAATTCACCCCTCCACTTT	CASSINDNSPLHF
-	TRBV2	-	TRBJ2-7	TGTGCCAGCAGAATCAGGAGGGACGTCGAGCAGTACTTC	CASRIRRDVEQYF
-	TRBV10-1	few	TRBJ2-6	TGCGCCAGCAGTGAGGTGGGGCGCGGGGCCAACGTCCTGACTTTC	CASSEVGRGANVLTF
-	TRBV5-1	-	TRBJ2-4	TGCGCCAGCAGCCCGCCGGGTTTAGCCAAAAACATTCAGTACTTC	CASSPPGLAKNIQYF
TRBD1	TRBV7-9	-	TRBJ2-2	TGTGCCAGCCTAGCAGGGGGCATCAGGGAGCTGTTTTTT	CASLAGGIRELFF
TRBD2	TRBV5-4	-	TRBJ2-7	TGTGCCAGCAACCCTGGGCGGGAGGAGTCCTACGAGCAGTACTTC	CASNPGREESYEQYF
-	TRBV5-5	-	TRBJ1-5	TGTGCCAGCAAACGGGGGGCGGGCAATCAGCCCCAGCATTTT	CASKRGAGNQPQHF
-	TRBV19	-	TRBJ2-3	TGTGCCAGTAGCCTTCTCTACAGGGCAGATACGCAGTATTTT	CASSLLYRADTQYF
-	TRBV21-1	-	TRBJ1-2	TGTGCCAGCCCAAGCGGGGGCGAAGGCTATGGCTACACCTTC	CASPSGGEGYGYTF
-	TRBV4-1	once	TRBJ1-2	TGCGCCAGCAGCCAAGCTCAGGACGATGGCTACACCTTC	CASSQAQDDGYTF
-	TRBV24-1	few	TRBJ2-5	TGTGCCACCAGTGACGGCTTCCAAGAGACCCAGTACTTC	CATSDGFQETQYF
-	TRBV15	few	TRBJ2-7	TGTGCCACCAGAGTGGGTTCGGACTACGAGCAGTACTTC	CATRVGSDYEQYF
-	TRBV18	-	TRBJ2-7	TGTGCCAGCTCTGACGGGATTCCCTCCTCCTACGAGCAGTACTTC	CASSDGIPSSYEQYF
-	TRBV30	few	TRBJ2-1	TGTGCCTGGAGTATGGAATTGGGCCAGTTCTTC	CAWSMELGQFF
-	TRBV20-1	many	TRBJ2-5	TGCAGTGCTCAATTCTTAGAGACCCAGTACTTC	CSAQFLETQYF
-	TRBV5-1	-	TRBJ1-6	TGCGCCAGCAGCCCCGGTCAGAATTCACCCCTCCACTTT	CASSPGQNSPLHF
-	TRBV7-8	few	TRBJ2-1	TGTGCCAGCAGCCCCACCAACTACAATGAGCAGTTCTTC	CASSPTNYNEQFF
TRBD1	TRBV2	-	TRBJ1-3	TGTGCCAGCAGGGACAGGGGTGGAAACACCATATATTTT	CASRDRGGNTIYF
TRBD1	TRBV6-5	few	TRBJ1-2	TGTGCCAGCAGCCCCCCGGGACAGGGTCCCTATGGCTACACCTTC	CASSPPGQGPYGYTF
-	TRBV4-2	-	TRBJ1-1	TGTGCCAGCAGCCAACCGGGGGCGAACACTGAAGCTTTCTTT	CASSQPGANTEAFF
TRBD1	TRBV5-1	once	TRBJ2-7	TGCGCCAGCAGCTTGGCCGGGACAGACCTCTACGAGCAGTACTTC	CASSLAGTDLYEQYF
TRBD1	TRBV20-1	-	TRBJ2-7	TGCAGTGCCTGGACAGGGGGCAAGTACGAGCAGTACTTC	CSAWTGGKYEQYF
-	TRBV20-1	-	TRBJ2-5	TGCAGTGCTGATGGGCGGCAAGAGACCCAGTACTTC	CSADGRQETQYF
TRBD1	TRBV28	many	TRBJ2-1	TGTGCCAGCAGCCCCTTGGCAGGGGACAGGGTGTTTATTGAGCAGTTCTTC	CASSPLAGDRVFIEQFF
TRBD2	TRBV5-1	-	TRBJ2-2	TGCGCCAGCAGCTTGGCTAGCGGGCACACCGGGGAGCTGTTTTTT	CASSLASGHTGELFF
TRBD2	TRBV5-4	-	TRBJ2-3	TGTGCCAGCGCCGCAAGGACTAGCGGGGTCACAGATACGCAGTATTTT	CASAARTSGVTDTQYF
-	TRBV7-9	-	TRBJ2-1	TGTGCCAGCAGCTTGACCGGGACCGAATACAATGAGCAGTTCTTC	CASSLTGTEYNEQFF
TRBD1	TRBV5-5	many	TRBJ1-6	TGTGCCAGCAGCGCCGGACAGGGCCATTCACCCCTCCACTTT	CASSAGQGHSPLHF
TRBD1	TRBV3-1	many	TRBJ2-2	TGTGCCAGCAGCCAAGATGGGGCAGGGACAGGGACCGGGGAGCTGTTTTTT	CASSQDGAGTGTGELFF
-	TRBV2	-	TRBJ2-7	TGTGCCTACCAGCAGTACAAATCCTACGAGCAGTACTTC	CAYQQYKSYEQYF
TRBD1	TRBV7-6	many	TRBJ1-3	TGTGCCAGCAGCCGGGACAGGATTGGTGGAAACACCATATATTTT	CASSRDRIGGNTIYF
TRBD2	TRBV28	-	TRBJ2-7	TGTGCCAGCAGTTTATACCGGACTAGCGGGATATCCTACGAGCAGTACTTC	CASSLYRTSGISYEQYF
TRBD2	TRBV4-2	-	TRBJ2-1	TGTGCCAGCAGCCACCTTCCCACCGGGACTAGCGGCAATGAGCAGTTCTTC	CASSHLPTGTSGNEQFF
-	TRBV9	few	TRBJ1-1	TGTGCCAGCAGCCCAAATCCCGGGGGATTTAGGACTGAAGCTTTCTTT	CASSPNPGGFRTEAFF
-	TRBV29-1	few	TRBJ1-1	TGCAGCGTTGCTCCCACCGGAGCCGGCACTGAAGCTTTCTTT	CSVAPTGAGTEAFF
-	TRBV5-5	few	TRBJ1-4	TGTGCCAGCAGCTTGGAGTTGGGTGCTAATGAAAAACTGTTTTTT	CASSLELGANEKLFF
TRBD2	TRBV20-1	-	TRBJ2-7	TGCAGTGCTGTACTAGCGGTCTCCTACGAGCAGTACTTC	CSAVLAVSYEQYF
TRBD1	TRBV2	-	TRBJ1-4	TGTGCCAGCAGGGAACAGGGGGCTTGGGGTGAAAAACTGTTTTTT	CASREQGAWGEKLFF
TRBD2	TRBV7-2	many	TRBJ2-4	TGTGCCAGCAGCTCGACTAGCGGGAGTGACATTCAGTACTTC	CASSSTSGSDIQYF
-	TRBV5-1	many	TRBJ2-7	TGCGCCAGCAGCCCAGACCCGGCCTCCTACGAGCAGTACTTC	CASSPDPASYEQYF
-	TRBV30	few	TRBJ1-1	TGTGCCTGGAGTCCTCGGGGGGATATGAACACTGAAGCTTTCTTT	CAWSPRGDMNTEAFF
TRBD2	TRBV7-3	few	TRBJ2-1	TGTGCCAGCAGCGAACCGGGACTAGGCTACAATGAGCAGTTCTTC	CASSEPGLGYNEQFF
-	TRBV28	-	TRBJ1-5	TGTGCCAGCAGGTGGACTAGCGGGGAATCCGGAGATACGCAGCATTTT	CASRWTSGESGDTQHF
-	TRBV19	medium-sized	TRBJ2-3	TGTGCCAGCTCGCGGGCGGGACCCACAGATACGCAGTATTTT	CASSRAGPTDTQYF
TRBD2	TRBV7-9	few	TRBJ2-7	TGTGCCAGCAGCCCCAGGACTAGCGGTGCGTACTACGAGCAGTACTTC	CASSPRTSGAYYEQYF
-	TRBV6-1	-	TRBJ2-5	TGTGCCAGCAGTGAAAGACCGGGGGCGGGCCAAGAGACCCAGTACTTC	CASSERPGAGQETQYF
-	TRBV4-1	-	TRBJ2-6	TGCGCCAGCAGCCAAGATCTTAGGGGCTCTGGGGCCAACGTCCTGACTTTC	CASSQDLRGSGANVLTF
-	TRBV27	few	TRBJ1-5	TGTGCCAGCAGTTTAGCAACTGATCTAGGGCCCCAGCATTTT	CASSLATDLGPQHF
-	TRBV10-2	many	TRBJ1-1	TGCGCCAGCAGCCGAGGGGACACTGAAGCTTTCTTT	CASSRGDTEAFF
TRBD1	TRBV25-1	-	TRBJ1-3	TGTGCCAGCAGACCTGGACAGGGAGGAAACACCATATATTTT	CASRPGQGGNTIYF
TRBD1	TRBV7-9	-	TRBJ1-4	TGTGCCAGCAGCGCGACAGGGGTTGCAACTAATGAAAAACTGTTTTTT	CASSATGVATNEKLFF
-	TRBV20-1	few	TRBJ1-1	TGCAGTGCTAGAGCTCCGGGGCAGAACACTGAAGCTTTCTTT	CSARAPGQNTEAFF
-	TRBV18	many	TRBJ1-4	TGTGCCAATCGACAGGCGGAGGGGGAAAAACTGTTTTTT	CANRQAEGEKLFF
-	TRBV5-6	few	TRBJ2-7	TGTGCCAGCAGGTACCGGGACGAGCAGTACTTC	CASRYRDEQYF
-	TRBV20-1	-	TRBJ2-1	TGCAGTGCTAGGCATGTGGGCTACAATGAGCAGTTCTTC	CSARHVGYNEQFF